The present entry profiles one TCR beta chain with its context. Antigen: not known. Germline-derived CDR1 and CDR2 are MNHNS and SASEGT. The ends were cut back, 1 base at V and 8 bases at J, with 10 bases in the middle. There are 13 residues in the CDR3. The data derive from a study of T cell repertoires and HLA-DP antigens. Findings of the study overall: Against both alloantigens, CD137+ clonality was similar, 0.35 to 0.45. Against one allele, clones undetected before culture averaged approximately 39%; against the other, 50.6%.

The primer mix covered 54 TRBV segments and 13 TRBJ segments. Assay used: immunoSEQ multiplex PCR; TCRdb lists only in-frame clones, some missing. The sample includes about 110,000 clones, 80% to 95% of them seen just once. The sequenced sample consisted of CD4+ T cells from PBMCs. This clonotype originated in a woman aged 18-29 years in good health and CMV-seronegative. This chain joins TRBV6-1 and TRBJ2-3; a possible D gene is TRBD1 (6 bases). This chain's CDR3 is CASSEVGRGTQYF. The CDR3 region has the DNA TGTGCCAGCAGTGAAGTTGGCAGGGGTACGCAGTATTTT.